This TCR beta chain emerged from a study of shared clonotypes between healthy human individuals. Study-wide results and caveats: Rarefaction exposed incomplete sorted-subset sequencing despite large depth. Clonotypes not shared had lower generation probabilities than those common to all four donors.

Per sorted-subset replicate PCR, input was 150 to 250 ng DNA, representing around 28,000 T cell genomes. Sequencing was performed with immunoSEQ multiplex PCR; in TCRdb, only in-frame clones are kept and a portion is missing. The data hold some 700,000 clones, with less than 95% observed a single time. A word on this clone: Its specificity is unknown.

The TCR originated in a young man in good health. Some clones in this sample may be carry-over from other donors' samples. The sample taken for sequencing was memory CD8+ T cells from PBMCs. Subset noted: CD45RO+ cells pooled with CCR7-negative TemRA cells.

The CDR3 sequence is CASSLAFGTAPRDEQYF. The CDR3 DNA sequence: TGTGCCAGCAGCTTAGCTTTTGGGACCGCTCCTCGGGACGAGCAGTACTTC. V gene TRBV7-8 combines with J gene TRBJ2-7; D tentatively reads TRBD1 or TRBD2 (5 bases each). The CDR3 extends over 17 amino acids. Germline V gene data show CDR1 as SGHVS and CDR2 as FQNEAQ. V lost 0 bases, J lost 5 bases, and 20 bases lay in between.